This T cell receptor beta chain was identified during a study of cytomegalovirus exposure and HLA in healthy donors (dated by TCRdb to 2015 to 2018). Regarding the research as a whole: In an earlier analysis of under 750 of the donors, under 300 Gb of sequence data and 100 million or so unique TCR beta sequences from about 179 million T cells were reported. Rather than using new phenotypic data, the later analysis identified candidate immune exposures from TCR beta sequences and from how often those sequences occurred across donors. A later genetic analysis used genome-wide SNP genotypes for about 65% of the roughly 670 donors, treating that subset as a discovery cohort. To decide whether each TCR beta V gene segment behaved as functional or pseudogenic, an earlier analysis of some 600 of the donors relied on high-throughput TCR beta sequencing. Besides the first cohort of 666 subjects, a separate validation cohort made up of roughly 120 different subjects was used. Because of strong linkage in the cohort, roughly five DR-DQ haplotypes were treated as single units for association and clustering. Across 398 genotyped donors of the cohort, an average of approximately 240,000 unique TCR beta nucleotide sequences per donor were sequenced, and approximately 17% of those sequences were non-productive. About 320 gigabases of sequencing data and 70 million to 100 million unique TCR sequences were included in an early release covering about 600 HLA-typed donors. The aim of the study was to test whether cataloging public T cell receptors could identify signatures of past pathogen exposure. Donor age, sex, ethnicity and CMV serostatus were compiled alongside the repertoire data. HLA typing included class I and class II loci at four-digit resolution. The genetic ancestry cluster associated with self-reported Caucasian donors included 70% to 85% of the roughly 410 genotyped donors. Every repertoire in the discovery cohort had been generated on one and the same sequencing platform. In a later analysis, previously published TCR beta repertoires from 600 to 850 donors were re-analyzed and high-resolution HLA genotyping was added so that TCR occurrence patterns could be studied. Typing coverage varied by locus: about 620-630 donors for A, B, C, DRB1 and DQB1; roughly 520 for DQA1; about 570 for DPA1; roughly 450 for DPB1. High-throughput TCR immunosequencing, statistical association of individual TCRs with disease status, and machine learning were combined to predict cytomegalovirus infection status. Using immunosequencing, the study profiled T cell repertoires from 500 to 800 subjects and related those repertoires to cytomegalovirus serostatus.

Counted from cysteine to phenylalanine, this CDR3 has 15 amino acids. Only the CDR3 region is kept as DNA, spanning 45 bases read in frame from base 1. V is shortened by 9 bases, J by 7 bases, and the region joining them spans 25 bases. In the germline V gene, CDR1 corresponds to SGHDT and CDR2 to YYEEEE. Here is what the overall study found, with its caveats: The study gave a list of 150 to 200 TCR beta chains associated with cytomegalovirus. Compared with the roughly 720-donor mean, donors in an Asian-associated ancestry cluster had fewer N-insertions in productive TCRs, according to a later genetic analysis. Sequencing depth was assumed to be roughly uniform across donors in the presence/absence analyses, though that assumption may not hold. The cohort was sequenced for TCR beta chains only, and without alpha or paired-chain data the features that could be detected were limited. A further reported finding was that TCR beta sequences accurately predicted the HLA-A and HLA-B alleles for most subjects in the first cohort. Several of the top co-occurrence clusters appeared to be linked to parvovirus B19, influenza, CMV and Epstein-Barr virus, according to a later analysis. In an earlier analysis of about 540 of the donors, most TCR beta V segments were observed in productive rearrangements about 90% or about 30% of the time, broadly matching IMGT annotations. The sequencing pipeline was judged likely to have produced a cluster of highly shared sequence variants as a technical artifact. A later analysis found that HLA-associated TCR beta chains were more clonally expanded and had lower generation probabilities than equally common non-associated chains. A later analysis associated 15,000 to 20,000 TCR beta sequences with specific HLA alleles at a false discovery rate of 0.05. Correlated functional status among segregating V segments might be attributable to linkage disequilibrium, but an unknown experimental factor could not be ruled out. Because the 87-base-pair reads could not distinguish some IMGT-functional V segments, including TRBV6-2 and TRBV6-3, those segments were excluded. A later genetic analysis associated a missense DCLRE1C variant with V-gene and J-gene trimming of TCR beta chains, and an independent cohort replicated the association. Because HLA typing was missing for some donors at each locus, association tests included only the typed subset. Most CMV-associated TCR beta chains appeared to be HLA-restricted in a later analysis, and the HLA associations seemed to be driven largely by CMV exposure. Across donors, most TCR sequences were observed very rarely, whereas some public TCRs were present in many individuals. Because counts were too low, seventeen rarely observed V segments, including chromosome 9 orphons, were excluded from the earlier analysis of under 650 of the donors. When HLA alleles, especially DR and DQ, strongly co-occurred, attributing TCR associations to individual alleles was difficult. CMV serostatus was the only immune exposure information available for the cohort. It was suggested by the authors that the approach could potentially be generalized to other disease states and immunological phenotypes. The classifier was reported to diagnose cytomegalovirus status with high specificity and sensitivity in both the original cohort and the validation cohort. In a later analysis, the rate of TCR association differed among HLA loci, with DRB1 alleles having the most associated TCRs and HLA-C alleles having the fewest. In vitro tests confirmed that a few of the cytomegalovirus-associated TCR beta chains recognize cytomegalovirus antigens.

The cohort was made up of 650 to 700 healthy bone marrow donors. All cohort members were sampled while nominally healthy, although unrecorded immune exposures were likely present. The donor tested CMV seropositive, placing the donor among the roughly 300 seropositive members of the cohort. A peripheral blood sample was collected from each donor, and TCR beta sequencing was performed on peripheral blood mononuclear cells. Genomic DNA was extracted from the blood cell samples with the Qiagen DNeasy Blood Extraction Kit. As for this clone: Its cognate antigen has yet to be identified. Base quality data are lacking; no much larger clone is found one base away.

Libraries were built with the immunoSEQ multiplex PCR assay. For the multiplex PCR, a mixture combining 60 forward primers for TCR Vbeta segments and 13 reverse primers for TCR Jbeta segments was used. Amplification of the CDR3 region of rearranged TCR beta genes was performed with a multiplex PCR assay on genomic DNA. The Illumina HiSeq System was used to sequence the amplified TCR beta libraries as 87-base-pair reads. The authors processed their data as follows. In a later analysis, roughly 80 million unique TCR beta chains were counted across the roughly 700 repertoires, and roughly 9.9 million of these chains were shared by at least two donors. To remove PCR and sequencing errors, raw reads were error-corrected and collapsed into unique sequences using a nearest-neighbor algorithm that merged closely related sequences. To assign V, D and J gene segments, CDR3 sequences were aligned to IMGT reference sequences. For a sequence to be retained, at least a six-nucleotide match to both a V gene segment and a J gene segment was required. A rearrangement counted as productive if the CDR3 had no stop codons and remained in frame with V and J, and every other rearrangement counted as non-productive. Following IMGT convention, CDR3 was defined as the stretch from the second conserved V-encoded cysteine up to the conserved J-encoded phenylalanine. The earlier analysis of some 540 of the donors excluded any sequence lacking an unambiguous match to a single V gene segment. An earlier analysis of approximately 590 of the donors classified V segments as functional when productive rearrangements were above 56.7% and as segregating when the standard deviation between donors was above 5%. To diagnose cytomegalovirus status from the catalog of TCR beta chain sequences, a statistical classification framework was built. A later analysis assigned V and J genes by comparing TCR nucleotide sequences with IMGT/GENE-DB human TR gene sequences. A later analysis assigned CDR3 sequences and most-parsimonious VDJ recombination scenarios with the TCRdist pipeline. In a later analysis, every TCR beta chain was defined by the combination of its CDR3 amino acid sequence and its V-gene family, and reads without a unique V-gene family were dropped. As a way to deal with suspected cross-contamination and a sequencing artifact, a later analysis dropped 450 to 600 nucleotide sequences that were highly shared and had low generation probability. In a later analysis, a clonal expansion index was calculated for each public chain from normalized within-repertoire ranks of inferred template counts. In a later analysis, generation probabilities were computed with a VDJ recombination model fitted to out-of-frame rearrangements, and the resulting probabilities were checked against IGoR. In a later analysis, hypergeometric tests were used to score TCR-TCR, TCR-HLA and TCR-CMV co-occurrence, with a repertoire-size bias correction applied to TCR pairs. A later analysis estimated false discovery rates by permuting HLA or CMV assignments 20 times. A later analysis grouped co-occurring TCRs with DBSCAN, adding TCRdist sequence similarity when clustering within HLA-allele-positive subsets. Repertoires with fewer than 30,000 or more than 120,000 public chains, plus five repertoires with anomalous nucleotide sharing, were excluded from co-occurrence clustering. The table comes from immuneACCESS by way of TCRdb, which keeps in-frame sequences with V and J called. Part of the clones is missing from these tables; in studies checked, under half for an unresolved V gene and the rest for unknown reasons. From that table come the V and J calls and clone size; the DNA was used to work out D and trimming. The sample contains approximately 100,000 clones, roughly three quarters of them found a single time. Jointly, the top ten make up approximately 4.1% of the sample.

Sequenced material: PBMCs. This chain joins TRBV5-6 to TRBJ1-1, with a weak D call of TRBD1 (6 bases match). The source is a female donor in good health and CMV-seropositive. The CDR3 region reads CANPGRGAWVSEAFF. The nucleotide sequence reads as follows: TGTGCCAACCCCGGCCGGGGGGCGTGGGTTAGTGAAGCTTTCTTT.